The clone carrying this TCR beta chain was picked up a small number of times. The data originate from a study of T cells in Graves' hyperthyroidism and ophthalmopathy. Germline values: CDR1 SNHLY, CDR2 FYNNEI. This CDR3 has 11 amino acids. Trimming took 6 bases from V and 6 from J, leaving 8 bases between them. The authors took PBMCs from roughly 9.3 ml fresh peripheral blood. RNA transcripts yielded amplified TCR beta CDR3 regions. HTBI primers were used for first-round RT-PCR of the TCR CDR3. TCRdb ran MiXCR on the multiplex PCR reads and lists one entry per CDR3 protein. Counted here are some 760,000 distinct CDR3 sequences, 12% to 15% occurring once; the ten biggest clones make up about 10%.

Sequencing input: blood. V is TRBV2 and J is TRBJ1-1; D ambiguous. The clonotype originates from a woman between 18 and 29 years old with Graves' hyperthyroidism. The DNA for the CDR3 is TGTGCCAGCAGCCGGGTCTCTGAAGCTTTCTTT. Its translation is CASSRVSEAFF.